One sample yielded the 7 T cell receptor beta chains listed below, sequenced in a study of Tregs in tolerant kidney transplant recipients. Related graft donors supplied nonmyeloablative bone marrow transplants, and mixed chimerism was transient. This table comes from immunoSEQ multiplex PCR, and its TCRdb copy is limited to in-frame clones, with some not included. Recorded here are about 14,000 clones; the top ten clones represent 27%. The specimen comprised CD8+ T cells from blood (PBMCs), sampled 6 months after the transplant. All receptors come from a human patient who received a combined kidney and bone marrow transplant. Some T cells may be supplied by the graft donor.

In the case of this clone: The read ends 3 residues before the CDR3 terminus; that terminus is restored from the germline J gene. J is TRBJ2-7 and V is TRBV2; possible D gene TRBD1, 6 bases. Germline V gives CDR1 SNHLY, CDR2 FYNNEI. The CDR3 totals 13 residues. V was trimmed by 11 bases and J by 0 bases, leaving 14 bases between them. CDR3 bases read: TGTGCCGGGGTGGGGGCCCCCTCCTACGAG. This encodes CAGVGAPSYE. The entire CDR3 sequence reads CAGVGAPSYEQYF.

On this clone itself: The read ends 3 residues early relative to the CDR3; the germline J gene fills the gap. This rearrangement joins TRBV6-1 to TRBJ2-7; D might be TRBD1 (6 bases). The CDR3 extends over 14 amino acids. The V and J ends lost 2 bases and 6 bases respectively, with 14 bases between them. Per germline, CDR1 MNHNS and CDR2 SASEGT. The sequenced CDR3 bases are TGTGCCAGCAGTGAATTGACAGGACCTTTCGAG. Translation: CASSELTGPFE. The whole CDR3 reads CASSELTGPFEQYF.

A note on this clone: Sequencing ends 3 residues short of the CDR3 end; the germline J gene provides the rest. The J gene is TRBJ2-7, the V gene TRBV14, with D tentatively TRBD1 (6 bases). CDR1 and CDR2 from the germline V gene are SGHDN and FVKESK. This CDR3 contains 14 residues. Trimming pared 1 base from V and 4 bases from J, leaving 11 bases between. CDR3: CASSQALTGYEQYF. The CDR3 DNA, read in part, is TGTGCCAGCAGCCAAGCCCTCACAGGGTACGAG.

As regards this clone: The CDR3 end lies 3 residues beyond the end of the read and is filled in from the germline J gene. V and J are TRBV7-7 and TRBJ2-7; no clear D. The CDR3 loop spans 14 amino acids. V lost 1 base, J lost 0 bases, and 7 bases lay in between. From germline, CDR1 is SSHAT and CDR2 FNYEAQ (reference sequence). The CDR3 bases that were read are TGTGCCAGCAGCTTAGAGGTGAGCTCCTACGAG. It codes for CASSLEVSSYE. The complete CDR3 reads CASSLEVSSYEQYF.

To note about this clone: With the read ending 3 residues before the CDR3 end, the germline J gene is used to fill in that end. The rearrangement uses TRBV7-8 and TRBJ2-3; 8 nucleotides match TRBD2. The CDR3 loop spans 16 amino acids. J was trimmed by 0 bases and V by 5 bases; bases with no gene match: 7. Germline V gene sequence: CDR1 SGHVS, CDR2 FQNEAQ. CDR3 DNA (partial): TGTGCCAGCAGCCCAAGAGCGGGGGCTAGCACAGATACG. Residues: CASSPRAGASTDT. Given in full, the CDR3 is CASSPRAGASTDTQYF.

As regards this clone: The read ends 3 residues shy of where the CDR3 ends; the end is completed using the germline J gene. The V gene is TRBV9, the J gene TRBJ2-7; 9 bases align to TRBD2. CDR1 and CDR2 (germline): SGDLS, YYNGEE. The length of the CDR3 is 15 residues. J was trimmed by 2 bases and V by 2 bases; bases with no gene match: 5. The sequenced CDR3 bases are TGTGCCAGCAGCGTGGGGACTAGCCCTACCTACGAG. Residues: CASSVGTSPTYE. The whole CDR3 sequence reads CASSVGTSPTYEQYF. Combining the CDR3 with reference TRBV9 and TRBJ2-7 gives the whole variable domain DSGVTQTPKHLITATGQRVTLRCSPRSGDLSVYWYQQSLDQGLQFLIQYYNGEERAKGNILERFSAQQFPDLHSELNLSSLELGDSALYFCASSVGTSPTYEQYFGPGTRLTVT.

This clone is medium-sized by frequency. The missing CDR3 end, 3 residues past where the read stops, is filled in from the germline J gene. V and J are TRBV2 and TRBJ1-5, with D tentatively TRBD1 (6 bases). The germline gives CDR1 SNHLY, CDR2 FYNNEI. This CDR3 comprises 15 residues. V lost 2 bases, J lost 1 base, and 9 bases lay in between. CDR3 residues: CASSENRASNQPQHF. The part of the CDR3 DNA that was read is TGTGCCAGCAGTGAAAACAGGGCCAGCAATCAGCCC.